This TCR beta chain was obtained from a study of cytomegalovirus exposure and HLA in healthy donors (dated 2017 in TCRdb). Study-level background: An earlier analysis of 587 of the donors reported roughly 300 Gb of sequence data and around 120 million unique TCR beta sequences obtained from about 180 million T cells. About 310 gigabases of sequencing data and approximately 93 million unique TCR sequences were included in an early release covering under 650 HLA-typed donors. Of the 350 to 450 genotyped donors, less than 85% were placed in the genetic ancestry cluster associated with self-reported Caucasian donors. The study was designed to test whether signatures of past pathogen exposure could be identified by cataloging public T cell receptors. The study profiled the T cell repertoires of fewer than 850 subjects by immunosequencing and related them to cytomegalovirus serostatus. A separate validation cohort of more than 100 different subjects was used in addition to the roughly 720-subject first cohort. To predict cytomegalovirus infection status, the study brought together high-throughput TCR immunosequencing, statistical association of individual TCRs with disease status, and machine learning. In a later analysis, previously published TCR beta repertoires from roughly 710 donors were re-analyzed and high-resolution HLA genotyping was added so that TCR occurrence patterns could be studied. The later analysis used no new phenotypic data to find candidate immune exposures, relying instead on TCR beta sequences and their occurrence across donors. An earlier analysis of around 580 of the donors used high-throughput TCR beta sequencing to judge whether each TCR beta V gene segment behaved as functional or pseudogenic. Donor age, sex, ethnicity and CMV serostatus were compiled alongside the repertoire data. A later genetic analysis took genome-wide SNP genotypes for about three fifths of the roughly 700 donors and used that subset as a discovery cohort. All discovery cohort repertoires had been generated on a single sequencing platform. Both class I and class II loci were covered by HLA typing, at four-digit resolution. Typing coverage differed by locus: A, B, C, DRB1 and DQB1 were typed in roughly 620-630 donors, DQA1 in 500 to 550, DPA1 in some 610, and DPB1 in approximately 450. Roughly 5 DR-DQ haplotypes were handled as single units for association and clustering because linkage in the cohort was strong. Across roughly 420 genotyped donors of the cohort, an average of about 220,000 unique TCR beta nucleotide sequences per donor were sequenced, and 15% to 20% of those sequences were non-productive. Points the paper makes about the study in general: An association between a missense DCLRE1C variant and V-gene and J-gene trimming of TCR beta chains was found in a later genetic analysis and replicated in an independent cohort. Roughly uniform sequencing depth across donors was assumed in presence/absence analyses, although this assumption may not hold. In an earlier analysis of 450 to 750 of the donors, most TCR beta V segments appeared in productive rearrangements about 90% or about 30% of the time, broadly matching IMGT annotations. Most TCR sequences were observed very rarely across donors, whereas some public TCRs were present in many individuals. According to a later analysis, most CMV-associated TCR beta chains appeared to be HLA-restricted, and the HLA associations seemed to be driven largely by CMV exposure. When HLA alleles, especially DR and DQ, strongly co-occurred, TCR associations were difficult to assign to individual alleles. Only TCR beta chains were sequenced in this cohort, and the absence of alpha or paired-chain data limited detectable features. A later analysis found that HLA-associated TCR beta chains were more clonally expanded and had lower generation probabilities than equally common non-associated chains. The earlier analysis of a few hundred of the donors excluded roughly 16 rarely observed V segments, including chromosome 9 orphons, because counts were too low. For the cohort, immune exposure information was limited to CMV serostatus. Linkage disequilibrium might explain the correlated functional status among segregating V segments, but an unknown experimental factor could not be excluded. Cytomegalovirus status was reported to be diagnosed by the classifier with high specificity and sensitivity in both the original and validation cohorts. In the study, approximately 160 TCR beta chains were listed as associated with cytomegalovirus. HLA typing was unavailable for some donors at each locus, so association tests used only the typed subset. Some IMGT-functional V segments, including TRBV6-2 and TRBV6-3, could not be distinguished by the 87-base-pair reads and were therefore excluded. Three of the identified cytomegalovirus-associated TCR beta chains were confirmed in vitro to be specific for cytomegalovirus antigens. According to a later analysis, parvovirus B19, influenza, CMV and Epstein-Barr virus appeared linked to several top co-occurrence clusters. In a later analysis, TCR association rates were found to vary across HLA loci, with the most associated TCRs seen for DRB1 alleles and the fewest for HLA-C alleles. In a later genetic analysis, fewer N-insertions in productive TCRs were reported among donors in an Asian-associated ancestry cluster than the roughly 710-donor mean. It was suggested by the authors that the approach could potentially be generalized to other disease states and immunological phenotypes. A further reported finding was that TCR beta sequences accurately predicted the HLA-A and HLA-B alleles for most subjects in the first cohort. The sequencing pipeline was judged likely to have produced a cluster of highly shared sequence variants as a technical artifact. In a later analysis, about 16,000 TCR beta sequences were associated with specific HLA alleles at a false discovery rate of 0.05.

Note on this clone: Its antigen is still unknown. Base qualities were left out, and no much larger clone turns up one base away.

Receptor amplification or capture employed the immunoSEQ multiplex PCR assay. For the multiplex PCR, a mixture combining 60 forward primers for TCR Vbeta segments and 13 reverse primers for TCR Jbeta segments was used. The CDR3 region of rearranged TCR beta genes was amplified from genomic DNA by a multiplex PCR assay. The amplified TCR beta libraries were sequenced on the Illumina HiSeq System as 87-base-pair reads. On the authors' methods: Across the roughly 640 repertoires, a later analysis counted tens of millions of unique TCR beta chains, around 11 million of which were shared by at least two donors. To remove PCR and sequencing errors, raw reads were error-corrected and collapsed into unique sequences using a nearest-neighbor algorithm that merged closely related sequences. To assign V, D and J gene segments, CDR3 sequences were aligned to IMGT reference sequences. Each retained sequence needed at least a six-nucleotide match to both a V gene segment and a J gene segment. Rearrangements were called productive when the CDR3 lacked stop codons and stayed in frame with V and J; all others were non-productive. Following IMGT convention, CDR3 was defined as the stretch from the second conserved V-encoded cysteine up to the conserved J-encoded phenylalanine. The earlier analysis of 587 of the donors excluded sequences that lacked an unambiguous match to a single V gene segment. An earlier analysis of some 610 of the donors called V segments functional above 56.7% productive rearrangements and segregating when the between-donor standard deviation exceeded 5%. To diagnose cytomegalovirus status from the catalog of TCR beta chain sequences, a statistical classification framework was built. A later analysis assigned V and J genes by comparing TCR nucleotide sequences with IMGT/GENE-DB human TR gene sequences. The TCRdist pipeline was used in a later analysis to assign CDR3 sequences and most-parsimonious VDJ recombination scenarios. In a later analysis, each TCR beta chain was defined by its CDR3 amino acid sequence together with its V-gene family, and reads without a unique V-gene family were excluded. A later analysis removed 592 highly shared, low-generation-probability nucleotide sequences to deal with suspected cross-contamination and a sequencing artifact. In a later analysis, a clonal expansion index for each public chain was calculated from normalized within-repertoire ranks of inferred template counts. In a later analysis, generation probabilities were computed with a VDJ recombination model fitted to out-of-frame rearrangements, and the resulting probabilities were checked against IGoR. A later analysis scored TCR-TCR, TCR-HLA and TCR-CMV co-occurrence with hypergeometric tests, applying a repertoire-size bias correction to TCR pairs. In a later analysis, false discovery rates were estimated by permuting HLA or CMV assignments 20 times. In a later analysis, co-occurring TCRs were grouped using DBSCAN, and TCRdist sequence similarity was added for clustering within HLA-allele-positive subsets. Co-occurrence clustering excluded repertoires with fewer than 30,000 or more than 120,000 public chains, plus five with anomalous nucleotide sharing. TCRdb provides this immuneACCESS table in a form limited to in-frame rearrangements. Some clones are lacking; in checked studies, under half of them reflect an unresolved V gene, and why the rest are absent is not known. D and trimming were read from the DNA, whereas the V and J calls and clone size are those reported in that table. The sample contains about 160,000 clones, 60% to 80% of them found a single time. The ten biggest clones cover just under 1% of the sample.

The cohort was made up of around 720 healthy bone marrow donors. At the time of sampling, every cohort member was nominally healthy, though immune exposures that went unrecorded were likely present. The donor tested CMV seropositive and was one of the 289 seropositive cohort members. Each donor provided a peripheral blood sample, and peripheral blood mononuclear cells were used for TCR beta sequencing. The Qiagen DNeasy Blood Extraction Kit was used to extract genomic DNA from the blood cell samples. V is clipped by 3 bases and J by 8 bases, and the sequence between their germline boundaries is 13 bases long. Counted from cysteine to phenylalanine, this CDR3 has 14 amino acids. Left in the record is the CDR3 DNA by itself, 42 bases read in frame from the first base. CDR1 and CDR2, per the germline V gene, are MDHEN and SYDVKM.

The V gene is TRBV28 and the J gene is TRBJ1-4, with TRBD1 tentatively as D gene (6 bases match). What was sequenced was PBMCs. This receptor was taken from a woman in her fifties or sixties in good health and CMV-seropositive. CDR3 sequence: CASSFRTVWEKLFF. The nucleotides read TGTGCCAGCAGTTTTCGGACAGTTTGGGAAAAACTGTTTTTT.